This T cell receptor (beta chain) was retrieved from a study of OX40 agonist ivuxolimab in advanced cancers. Profiled with immunoSEQ multiplex PCR; TCRdb holds only in-frame clones, not every one. The data hold about 60,000 clones, with around four fifths observed a single time. V was trimmed by 3 bases and J by 1 base, leaving 10 bases between them. CDR3 size: 15 residues. Germline V lookup: CDR1 LGHNA, CDR2 YNFKEQ. This specimen consisted of CD4+ or CD8+ T cells sorted from blood, obtained in a trial of the OX40 agonist ivuxolimab. The chain carries TRBV4-2 and TRBJ1-5; D is uncertain. The clonotype originates from an adult with an advanced solid tumor such as melanoma, head and neck, liver or kidney cancer. In DNA, the CDR3 is TGTGCCAGCAGCCAGGCCCCGCAGAGCAATCAGCCCCAGCATTTT. The encoded protein is CASSQAPQSNQPQHF.